This T cell receptor (beta chain) was retrieved from a study of PD-1 blockade in mismatch repair-deficient tumors. Concerning this clone itself: The antigen remains unidentified.

CDR1 is MNHEY and CDR2 is SMNVEV in the germline V gene (reference sequence). The CDR3 contains 15 residues. The germline V and J ends were trimmed by 5 bases and 8 bases, with 19 bases remaining between them. Produced via immunoSEQ multiplex PCR; TCRdb's table is partial and in-frame only. The sample includes approximately 79,000 clones, approximately 80% of them seen just once. Study outcomes and limitations: After pembrolizumab, tumor-resident clones rose rapidly, then generally contracted before radiologic responses.

Every patient had mismatch repair deficiency by PCR or immunohistochemistry. The J gene is TRBJ1-5, the V gene TRBV27; D uncertain. This sample comprised peripheral blood, obtained 44 weeks after starting pembrolizumab. The receptor was derived from an adult with mismatch repair-deficient cancer. The CDR3 here is CASSLNGRFQEPQHF. CDR3 bases: TGTGCCAGCAGTCTCAACGGACGGTTTCAAGAGCCCCAGCATTTT.